The present T cell receptor beta chain was sequenced within a study of OX40 agonist ivuxolimab in advanced cancers. As to this clone: Antigen: not known.

Notes on the study in general: CD8+ T cells (on average) carried more expanded clones than CD4+ T cells. At 0.1 to 3.0 mg/kg, clonal expansion of CD4+ and CD8+ blood T cells had occurred by week 6.

The data were produced by immunoSEQ multiplex PCR, yet TCRdb's version contains in-frame clones alone and is incomplete. The sample has approximately 60,000 clones, about four fifths seen once. CDR1 is SGHRS, CDR2 YFSETQ, per germline. Trimming left V 0 bases short and J 0 bases short, with 13 bases between. The CDR3 extends over 18 amino acids. This clonotype originated in an adult with an advanced solid tumor such as melanoma, head and neck, liver or kidney cancer. The chain links TRBV5-1 to TRBJ2-6; D not certain. The sample here was CD4+ or CD8+ T cells sorted from blood, taken in a trial of the OX40 agonist ivuxolimab. CDR3 coding DNA: TGCGCCAGCAGCTTGGAAATGTATAACCCCTCTGGGGCCAACGTCCTGACTTTC. Residues: CASSLEMYNPSGANVLTF.